The clone carrying this T cell receptor (beta chain) was found a few times. Its antigen is not identified. This sample is part of a study of molecular identifiers for immune sequencing clone quantification. For the study at large: Five portions were made in replicates from RNA of roughly 20,000 or 100,000 naive CD8 cells, and four underwent sequencing. General study results and limits: Shared barcodes on identical TCR molecules could underestimate the sizes of highly expanded clones. Clones that exceeded 20 RNA copies held over 99% of effector molecules, yet under 1% in naive cells.

Preparation methods for the bulk TCR libraries were those previously described, with listed TCR primers. MiXCR was run by TCRdb on the PCR reads, yielding one entry per CDR3 protein. The table records some 320,000 distinct CDR3 sequences, 20% to 25% of them present only once. This CDR3 has 13 amino acids. Trimming cost V 0 bases and J 6 bases, with 6 bases left between them. CDR1 is MNHEY and CDR2 is SVGEGT in the germline V gene. The rearrangement links TRBV6-2 or TRBV6-3 to TRBJ2-1; unclear D gene. The sequencing sample was made of naive CD8+ T cells from blood, with Jurkat cell RNA spiked in. Subset denoted: FACS-sorted CD8+CD4-CCR7+CD45RA+ naive T cells. The TCR sequence derives from a human donor in good health. Some libraries in this study had Jurkat cell RNA spiked in. Written as DNA, the CDR3 is TGTGCCAGCAGTTACTCTGAGGTCAATGAGCAGTTCTTC. This codes for CASSYSEVNEQFF.